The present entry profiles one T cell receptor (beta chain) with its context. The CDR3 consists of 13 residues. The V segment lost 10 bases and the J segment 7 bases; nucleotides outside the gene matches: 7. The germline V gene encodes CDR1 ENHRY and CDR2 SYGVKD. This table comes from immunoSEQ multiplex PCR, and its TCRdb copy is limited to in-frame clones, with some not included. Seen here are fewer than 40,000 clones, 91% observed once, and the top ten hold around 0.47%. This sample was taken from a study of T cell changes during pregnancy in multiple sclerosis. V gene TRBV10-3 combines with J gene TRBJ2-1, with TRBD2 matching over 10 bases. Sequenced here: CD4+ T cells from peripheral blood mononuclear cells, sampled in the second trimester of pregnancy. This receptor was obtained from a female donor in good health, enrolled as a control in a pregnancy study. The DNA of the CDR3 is TGTGCCACCGACGCGGGACTAGCGAATGAGCAGTTCTTC. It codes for CATDAGLANEQFF.